This T cell receptor beta chain came from a study of B cell selection in AIRE deficiency. Study outcomes and limitations: CDR3s were shorter in shared Treg sequences, reflecting few non-templated nucleotide insertions.

The sorted conventional CD4 T cells were gated as CD4+CD127+. Concerning this clone itself: Its cognate antigen is unknown.

Profiling relied on immunoSEQ multiplex PCR, and the TCRdb table lists in-frame clones only, not all of them. The table lists some 24,000 clones, approximately 96% of them singletons, with roughly 0.16% in the top ten. Germline CDR1 reads MNHEY; CDR2 reads SVGAGI. The CDR3 sequence is 14 residues long. Trimming removed 6 bases from V and 1 base from J, with 10 bases in between. The chain employs TRBV6-5 and TRBJ1-3, with D hard to call. The sequence came from a human donor in good health. Source material: CD4+CD127+ conventional T cells sorted from PBMCs. The CDR3 nucleotides are TGTGCCAGCAGCCGCCTTGGGTCTGGAAACACCATATATTTT. Translation: CASSRLGSGNTIYF.